This T cell receptor beta chain was documented in a study of blood T cell repertoires in COVID-19 (dated by TCRdb to between 2020 and 2021). About the full investigation: Samples from collaborators originated in the United States, Italy and Spain and spanned both the acute and convalescent phases of COVID-19. The material from the prospective study consisted of cDNA or gDNA derived from T cells, B-cell-depleted T cells, or PBMCs. The dataset comprised deeply sampled blood TCRbeta repertoires from subjects exposed to, actively infected with, or recovered from COVID-19. A freely available public database, intended as a resource for researchers studying the immune response to SARS-CoV-2, is where the repertoires were released. Samples were obtained from the ongoing ImmuneRACE study (first 160 participants) and from over 1,000 subjects provided by 6 global collaborators. A de-identified subject ID, COVID-19 status, age in years and sex were almost always included in the sample metadata. Where HLA class I and class II types were available, the types were taken from metadata supplied by the sample provider, not from assay-based typing.

Each collaborating institution followed its own protocols to collect whole blood in K2EDTA tubes. For TCRbeta analysis, collaborators shipped samples as frozen whole blood, isolated PBMCs, or DNA extracted from either of those sample types. Overall study results and their limits: The amount of clinical and demographic metadata varied by source and participant and was provided uncurated.

CDR1 is given as SNHLY and CDR2 as FYNNEI, both from the germline V gene. The CDR3 runs 13 residues from the cysteine to the phenylalanine. The sequence is cut down to CDR3 DNA, 39 bases in frame from base 1. Relative to germline, V is missing 5 bases and J is missing 8 bases, with 5 bases of the junction outside any gene match. This clone was observed a few times. The antigen it recognizes is unknown. Base qualities are not at hand, and no much larger clone is one base apart. The immunoSEQ Assay, a bias-controlled multiplex PCR, was used to amplify TCRbeta CDR3 regions from genomic DNA. The study's own analysis went as follows. Nucleated cell counts per sample were estimated from amplification of reference gene primers within the assay. To quantify the absolute abundance of each unique TCRbeta CDR3 rearrangement, sequence reads were collapsed and filtered. For each sample, productive Simpson clonality was calculated as the square root of Simpson's diversity index across productive rearrangements. Drawn from immuneACCESS, this table holds only the in-frame rearrangements with V and J called that TCRdb kept. Clones are partly lost; checked studies trace under half to an unresolved V gene and leave the rest unexplained. Clone size and V and J calls were adopted from that table, with D and trimming inferred from the DNA. This sample is represented by about 120,000 clones; about 80% of them were singletons. In total, the top ten clones hold about 8% of the sample.

The specimen was peripheral blood. The chain couples TRBV2 to TRBJ2-7, and TRBD1 matches 11 of the central bases. The source is a man aged 65 to 79 with active or convalescent COVID-19. The CDR3 protein: CASSPGQGGKQYF. The sequenced DNA is TGTGCCAGCAGTCCGGGACAGGGGGGAAAGCAGTACTTC.